This is a list of T cell receptor beta chains from one sample in a study of cytomegalovirus exposure and HLA in healthy donors. TCRdb's copy holds only in-frame clones and misses some; the assay was immunoSEQ multiplex PCR. The profile covers 150,000 to 200,000 clones, with roughly 80% appearing a single time and 1.4% taken by the ten largest. Input material: PBMCs. The receptor set was obtained from a woman between 25 and 40 years old in good health and CMV-seronegative. Both conserved end residues are part of each CDR3. A D gene is named only where the DNA matches it firmly. Clone sizes are given selectively: once, few, many, or a class where the clone is expanded.

- TRBJ1-1 - TRBV11-2 CASSLIQDTEAFF TGTGCCAGCAGTTTAATCCAGGACACTGAAGCTTTCTTT
TRBD2 TRBJ2-1 - TRBV2 CASTRTSGDNEQFF TGTGCCAGCACCAGGACTAGCGGCGACAATGAGCAGTTCTTC
TRBD2 TRBJ2-2 few TRBV29-1 CSVGREALPLDTGELFF TGCAGCGTTGGACGGGAGGCCCTCCCGTTAGACACCGGGGAGCTGTTTTTT
- TRBJ1-1 - TRBV13 CASSLRNMGGAFF TGTGCCAGCAGCTTACGAAACATGGGGGGGGCTTTCTTT
TRBD2 TRBJ2-3 - TRBV5-1 CASSTRTSGGPSYTQYF TGCGCCAGCAGCACCCGGACTAGCGGGGGGCCGTCCTATACGCAGTATTTT
- TRBJ1-2 once TRBV2 CASIPLANYGYTF TGTGCCAGCATCCCGTTAGCTAACTATGGCTACACCTTC
- TRBJ2-7 - TRBV7-9 CASSLSSRGGYEQYF TGTGCCAGCAGCTTAAGTTCCAGGGGAGGGTACGAGCAGTACTTC
- TRBJ1-4 - TRBV19 CASSAGRYRDEKLFF TGTGCCAGTTCCGCTGGTCGGTACAGAGATGAAAAACTGTTTTTT
TRBD1 TRBJ2-1 - TRBV6-1 CASSGGWDRKNEQFF TGTGCCAGCAGTGGTGGATGGGACAGAAAAAATGAGCAGTTCTTC
- TRBJ2-6 - TRBV7-7 CASSLGGGPSGANGLTF TGTGCCAGCAGCTTAGGTGGAGGGCCTTCTGGGGCCAACGGCCTGACTTTC
- TRBJ1-2 - TRBV20-1 CSAIFADGYTF TGCAGTGCTATATTCGCAGATGGCTACACCTTC
TRBD2 TRBJ2-3 few TRBV7-6 CASSPNAPITGGPLYTQYF TGTGCCAGCAGCCCCAACGCCCCTATTACGGGGGGGCCTTTATATACGCAGTATTTT
- TRBJ1-5 - TRBV7-6 CASSPRTDSNQPQHF TGTGCCAGCAGCCCCCGGACAGATAGCAATCAGCCCCAGCATTTT
- TRBJ1-4 - TRBV4-1 CASSQGVTGPGEKLFF TGCGCCAGCAGCCAAGGGGTGACTGGGCCGGGGGAAAAACTGTTTTTT
TRBD1 TRBJ1-6 - TRBV7-6 CASSSGTGVNSPLHF TGTGCCAGCAGCTCGGGGACAGGGGTCAATTCACCCCTCCACTTT
TRBD1 TRBJ1-2 - TRBV30 CAWDTGESLYGYTF TGTGCCTGGGACACAGGGGAATCCCTCTATGGCTACACCTTC
TRBD1 TRBJ2-3 - TRBV5-1 CASSSLGGQGADTQYF TGCGCCAGCAGTTCTTTAGGGGGACAGGGGGCGGATACGCAGTATTTT
- TRBJ2-7 few TRBV11-2 CASSLVGGGGLGEQYF TGTGCCAGCAGCTTAGTCGGAGGAGGGGGCTTGGGCGAGCAGTACTTC
TRBD1 TRBJ1-2 - TRBV10-3 CALRTGFDYGYTF TGTGCCCTTAGGACAGGGTTTGACTATGGCTACACCTTC
- TRBJ1-3 - TRBV6-1 CASETSSLGNTIYF TGTGCCAGCGAGACTTCATCACTTGGAAACACCATATATTTT
TRBD1 TRBJ1-5 - TRBV7-2 CASSLGQGHQPQHF TGTGCCAGCAGCTTAGGACAGGGCCATCAGCCCCAGCATTTT
- TRBJ2-2 - TRBV29-1 CSVIGHPTGELFF TGCAGCGTGATCGGACACCCCACCGGGGAGCTGTTTTTT
- TRBJ1-1 - TRBV30 CAWGGGARAFF TGTGCCTGGGGGGGAGGGGCGCGGGCTTTCTTT
- TRBJ2-5 - TRBV14 CASSPIETQYF TGTGCCAGCAGCCCCATCGAGACCCAGTACTTC
TRBD1 TRBJ1-2 - TRBV18 CASSPPYNRGDGYTF TGTGCCAGCTCACCACCCTACAACAGGGGGGATGGCTACACCTTC
TRBD2 TRBJ2-1 - TRBV28 CASSSSGLAGAVYNEQFF TGTGCCAGCAGTTCATCCGGACTAGCGGGGGCCGTATACAATGAGCAGTTCTTC
TRBD2 TRBJ2-3 - TRBV5-1 CASSQQGGGTDTQYF TGCGCCAGCAGCCAACAGGGCGGGGGGACAGATACGCAGTATTTT
TRBD1 TRBJ2-5 - TRBV5-6 CASSPDRGPSETQYF TGTGCCAGCAGCCCGGACAGGGGGCCGTCGGAGACCCAGTACTTC
- TRBJ1-2 - TRBV2 CTSSVLQGLGGYTF TGTACCAGCAGTGTATTACAGGGTCTAGGTGGCTACACCTTC
TRBD2 TRBJ2-7 - TRBV6-1 CASDTSGDSYEQYF TGTGCCAGCGATACTAGCGGGGATTCCTACGAGCAGTACTTC
- TRBJ1-1 few TRBV18 CASSPGRGGTEAFF TGTGCCAGCTCCCCGGGACGGGGAGGCACTGAAGCTTTCTTT
TRBD1 TRBJ2-7 - TRBV29-1 CSVEPGQGVGEQYF TGCAGCGTCGAACCGGGACAGGGGGTGGGGGAGCAGTACTTC
- TRBJ1-1 - TRBV6-1 CASSYGGWAFF TGTGCCAGCAGTTACGGCGGGTGGGCTTTCTTT
- TRBJ1-1 - TRBV5-6 CASSWRVAEAFF TGTGCCAGCAGCTGGCGGGTGGCTGAAGCTTTCTTT
TRBD2 TRBJ2-1 - TRBV9 CASSAGTIDNEQFF TGTGCCAGCAGCGCCGGGACTATTGACAATGAGCAGTTCTTC
- TRBJ1-2 - TRBV2 CASSEEAGMGGGYTF TGTGCCAGCAGTGAAGAAGCGGGGATGGGCGGCGGCTACACCTTC
- TRBJ2-1 - TRBV28 CASSLTVRSYNEQFF TGTGCCAGCAGTCTGACAGTTCGCTCCTACAATGAGCAGTTCTTC
- TRBJ2-7 - TRBV2 CASSPRLVLGYEQYF TGTGCCAGCAGTCCTCGGTTGGTCCTAGGCTACGAGCAGTACTTC
TRBD1 TRBJ2-1 - TRBV19 CASNIGQGRNEQFF TGTGCCAGTAACATTGGACAGGGAAGAAATGAGCAGTTCTTC
- TRBJ1-5 - TRBV28 CASSFTRTLHQPQHF TGTGCCAGCAGTTTCACCCGGACACTTCATCAGCCCCAGCATTTT
TRBD1 TRBJ1-4 - TRBV4-1 CASSQGQGSHLATNEKLFF TGCGCCAGCAGCCAAGGACAGGGGTCCCACCTTGCAACTAATGAAAAACTGTTTTTT
TRBD1 TRBJ2-1 - TRBV2 CASSPDRPHEQFF TGTGCCAGCAGTCCGGACAGGCCCCATGAGCAGTTCTTC
- TRBJ1-4 - TRBV5-1 CASSLQGFGDEKLFF TGCGCCAGCAGCCTCCAGGGGTTCGGGGATGAAAAACTGTTTTTT
TRBD2 TRBJ2-1 few TRBV7-6 CASSSGLAGFNEQFF TGTGCCAGCAGCTCCGGACTAGCGGGGTTTAATGAGCAGTTCTTC
TRBD1 TRBJ2-2 few TRBV4-1 CASSRDRSSTGELFF TGCGCCAGCAGCCGGGACAGATCCAGCACCGGGGAGCTGTTTTTT
TRBD1 TRBJ2-7 - TRBV28 CASSRGTGQTYEQYF TGTGCCAGCAGTCGAGGGACAGGACAAACCTACGAGCAGTACTTC
TRBD1 TRBJ1-1 - TRBV9 CASSPRTGEGAFF TGTGCCAGCAGCCCCCGGACAGGGGAAGGAGCTTTCTTT
TRBD1 TRBJ1-2 - TRBV5-4 CASNEQGVNYGYTF TGTGCCAGCAACGAACAGGGGGTGAACTATGGCTACACCTTC
- TRBJ1-2 - TRBV7-8 CASSLAISLRFLANYGYTF TGTGCCAGCAGCTTAGCCATATCCCTCCGTTTCTTAGCTAACTATGGCTACACCTTC
- TRBJ2-3 - TRBV9 CASSVVQNTDTQYF TGTGCCAGCAGCGTAGTTCAGAACACAGATACGCAGTATTTT
- TRBJ1-1 - TRBV9 CASSVAQGNTEAFF TGTGCCAGCAGCGTAGCACAGGGGAACACTGAAGCTTTCTTT
TRBD1 TRBJ1-4 once TRBV2 CASSVGDRNNEKLFF TGTGCCAGCAGTGTTGGGGACAGAAATAATGAAAAACTGTTTTTT
TRBD2 TRBJ2-1 - TRBV7-3 CASSVSGTSGTREQFF TGTGCCAGCAGCGTTTCCGGGACTAGCGGGACTCGGGAGCAGTTCTTC
TRBD2 TRBJ2-2 - TRBV5-1 CASSFPGTSPGELFF TGCGCCAGCAGCTTTCCGGGGACTAGCCCGGGGGAGCTGTTTTTT
- TRBJ2-2 - TRBV12-1 CASSRGGELFF TGTGCCAGCAGCCGGGGGGGGGAGCTGTTTTTT
TRBD1 TRBJ1-6 once TRBV28 CASSWTDRKDNSPLHF TGTGCCAGCAGCTGGACGGACAGGAAGGATAATTCACCCCTCCACTTT